Here is one TCR beta chain with its context. Its antigen is unidentified. TCRdb's copy holds only in-frame clones and misses some; the assay was immunoSEQ multiplex PCR. The table lists millions of clones, approximately 94% of them singletons. Only CD45RO-negative cells positively selected for CCR7 counted as naive CD8 cells, so terminally differentiated effector memory CD45RA+ cells were excluded. All donors were healthy HIV-negative adults lacking recent acute infections or vaccinations. This entry comes from a study of shared clonotypes between healthy human individuals. Findings and caveats of the study: Naive subsets, compared against memory subsets, generally had larger estimated richness values.

This sequence originates from a man younger than 35 in good health. Some clones in this sample may be carry-over from other donors' samples. Specimen: naive CD8+ T cells from PBMCs.

The CDR3 DNA reads as TGTGCCAGCAGAACCGGGACAGGGGTAGGCGAGCAGTACTTC. This gives the protein CASRTGTGVGEQYF. The chain links TRBV7-9 to TRBJ2-7; 10 nucleotides match TRBD1. This CDR3 is 14 amino acids long. Germline V gene lookup returns CDR1 SEHNR and CDR2 FQNEAQ (reference sequence). Unmatched junction bases numbered 8, after V lost 6 bases and J lost 6 bases. The whole variable domain, remainder taken from reference TRBV7-9 and TRBJ2-7, is DTGVSQNPRHKITKRGQNVTFRCDPISEHNRLYWYRQTLGQGPEFLTYFQNEAQLEKSRLLSDRFSAERPKGSFSTLEIQRTEQGDSAMYLCASRTGTGVGEQYFGPGTRLTVT.